These 32 T cell receptor beta chains were sequenced from one sample in a study of blood T cell repertoires in COVID-19. Some clones are missing from TCRdb's copy, which holds only in-frame ones; the method was immunoSEQ multiplex PCR. The sample lists 160,000 or so clones, roughly 90% seen once, with roughly 2% in the top ten. The sample comprised peripheral blood. All receptors come from a young man with acute or convalescent COVID-19.

The gene calls are TRBV24-1 and TRBJ2-1, with D possibly matching TRBD1 (7 bases). This CDR3 contains 16 residues. Germline CDR1 and CDR2: KGHDR and SFDVKD. V dropped 2 bases and J dropped 4 bases, with 14 bases sitting between them. CDR3 DNA: TGTGCCACCAGTGATTCGGGGGACAGAGGATACAATGAGCAGTTCTTC. Protein sequence: CATSDSGDRGYNEQFF.

The chain has TRBV5-1 and TRBJ1-1; D may be TRBD1 (5 bases). The CDR3 contains 15 residues. Trimming shortened V by 2 bases and J by 3 bases, and 14 bases separated the two germline ends. Germline lookup yields CDR1 SGHRS and CDR2 YFSETQ. CDR3 in amino acids: CASSFGPGLDTEAFF. In DNA form, the CDR3 reads TGCGCCAGCAGCTTCGGTCCGGGACTGGACACTGAAGCTTTCTTT. Drawing the rest from reference TRBV5-1 and TRBJ1-1, the complete variable domain is KAGVTQTPRYLIKTRGQQVTLSCSPISGHRSVSWYQQTPGQGLQFLFEYFSETQRNKGNFPGRFSGRQFSNSRSEMNVSTLELGDSALYLCASSFGPGLDTEAFFGQGTRLTVV.

This chain links TRBV3-1 (or the pseudogene TRBV3-2) with TRBJ1-2, with 9 nucleotides matching TRBD1. The CDR3 runs to 15 residues. CDR1 and CDR2 (germline): LGHDT, YNNKEL (reference sequence). Losses at the gene ends were 4 bases for V and 2 bases for J; bases not matched to a gene: 5. The DNA of the CDR3 is TGTGCCAGCAGCCCGGGACAGGGTGAGAACTATGGCTACACCTTC. The encoded protein is CASSPGQGENYGYTF.

A word on this clone: A junction end diverges from the germline sequence, so it may reflect a read error. The rearrangement joins TRBV11-2 to TRBJ2-2; TRBD2 aligns across 10 bases. The CDR3 consists of 14 residues. Germline CDR1 and CDR2: SGHAT and FQNNGV. The CDR3 region has the DNA TGTGCCAGCAGGTTAGCGGGAGGACCCGGGGAGCTGTTTTTT. The encoded protein is CASRLAGGPGELFF.

This sequence joins TRBV19 and TRBJ2-3; D possibly corresponds to TRBD2 (7 bases). The CDR3 is 14 residues long. The germline V gene encodes CDR1 LNHDA and CDR2 SQIVND (reference sequence). V dropped 7 bases and J dropped 3 bases, with 14 bases sitting between them. CDR3 sequence reads: CASTLRGGTDTQYF. The CDR3 coding sequence is TGTGCCAGTACCTTGAGGGGGGGAACAGATACGCAGTATTTT.

Only one count was recorded for this clone. The V and J genes are TRBV2 and TRBJ2-5; 9 bases agree with TRBD1. Germline assignment: CDR1 SNHLY and CDR2 FYNNEI. The CDR3 consists of 15 residues. V lost 7 bases, J lost 5 bases, and 11 bases stayed unmatched. The CDR3 loop reads CASTTDRGGGETQYF. For the CDR3, the DNA is TGTGCCAGCACTACGGACAGGGGCGGTGGGGAGACCCAGTACTTC.

V is TRBV18 and J is TRBJ2-1, with a tentative D call TRBD2 (5 bases). Germline CDR1 reads KGHSH; CDR2 reads LQKENI. CDR3 length equals 15 residues. Trimming took off 8 bases at V and 8 bases at J, with 22 bases between the two ends. Here the CDR3 reads CASSSSLALLHEQFF. The CDR3 DNA reads as TGTGCCAGCAGCTCGTCGCTAGCTCTTCTCCATGAGCAGTTCTTC.

This chain joins TRBV2 and TRBJ2-1, with D maybe TRBD2 (5 bases). This CDR3 comprises 14 residues. Germline V gene data show CDR1 as SNHLY and CDR2 as FYNNEI. V lost 6 bases and J 4 bases, leaving 13 bases between the germline ends. The CDR3 reads CASSDRDFYNEQFF. In DNA form, the CDR3 reads TGTGCCAGCAGCGACCGGGATTTTTACAATGAGCAGTTCTTC.

The chain combines TRBV5-1 with TRBJ1-2; D uncertain. Germline CDR1 is SGHRS and CDR2 is YFSETQ. V shed 4 bases and J shed 2 bases, with 18 bases lying between them. The CDR3 runs to 16 residues. This CDR3 is CASSAPDPGPNYGYTF. The CDR3 DNA is TGCGCCAGCAGCGCCCCAGACCCTGGGCCGAACTATGGCTACACCTTC.

J is TRBJ1-1 and V is TRBV6-5, with no clear D. Germline V gene data show CDR1 as MNHEY and CDR2 as SVGAGI. The V and J ends lost 8 bases and 0 bases respectively, with 10 bases between them. CDR3 length equals 13 residues. The CDR3 protein is CASPPYLNTEAFF. DNA for the CDR3: TGTGCCAGCCCCCCGTATTTGAACACTGAAGCTTTCTTT.

This clone appeared once. The CDR3 sequence is CASSLSTGGKNEAFF. The CDR3, as DNA: TGTGCCAGCAGCTTGTCGACAGGGGGCAAGAATGAAGCTTTCTTT. V and J are TRBV5-5 and TRBJ1-1; 10 positions agree with TRBD1. CDR1 and CDR2 from the germline V gene are SGHKS and YYEKEE (reference sequence). The length of the CDR3 is 15 residues. V was pared by 1 base and J by 7 bases, with 7 bases of the junction left unmatched.

This clone has a handful of counts. This chain uses TRBV4-1 with TRBJ1-6; 9 bases map to TRBD1. The ends lost 4 bases at V and 8 bases at J; junction bases unmatched: 6. The germline V gene has CDR1 MGHRA and CDR2 YSYEKL. The CDR3 has 15 residues. For the CDR3, the DNA is TGCGCCAGCAGCCGCGCGGACAGGGGAGATTCACCCCTCCACTTT. Amino acids: CASSRADRGDSPLHF.

This clone was picked up one time. This rearrangement joins TRBV10-3 to TRBJ1-1; 7 bases agree with TRBD1. V was clipped by 6 bases and J by 0 bases; unmatched bases: 10. The germline V gene encodes CDR1 ENHRY and CDR2 SYGVKD. CDR3 length: 16 residues. CDR3 residues: CAIRVTGDPLNTEAFF. Written as DNA, the CDR3 is TGTGCCATCAGGGTAACAGGGGATCCCCTGAACACTGAAGCTTTCTTT.

This chain uses TRBV11-2 with TRBJ2-7; D gene unclear. The CDR3 loop spans 11 amino acids. V lost 5 bases and J 5 bases, leaving 7 bases between the germline ends. CDR1 is SGHAT and CDR2 is FQNNGV in the germline V gene. CDR3 nucleotide sequence: TGTGCCAGCAGCCCGTTTGACGAGCAGTACTTC. It encodes CASSPFDEQYF.

J is TRBJ1-5 and V is TRBV19; TRBD1 might be the D (5 bases). Trimming left V 0 bases short and J 3 bases short, with 9 bases between. CDR3 length: 15 amino acids. CDR1 and CDR2 (germline): LNHDA, SQIVND (reference sequence). CDR3: CASSIEGALNQPQHF. The CDR3 DNA is TGTGCCAGTAGTATAGAAGGGGCCCTCAATCAGCCCCAGCATTTT.

The rearrangement uses TRBV7-9 and TRBJ1-2, with 7 bases identical to TRBD1. Trimming removed 1 base from V and 3 bases from J; junction bases left unmatched: 14. This CDR3 spans 18 amino acids. The germline V gene encodes CDR1 SEHNR and CDR2 FQNEAQ (reference sequence). CDR3 coding DNA: TGTGCCAGCAGCTTAGGGGCAGGGGGACATACGGTTGACTATGGCTACACCTTC. Its protein product is CASSLGAGGHTVDYGYTF.

The rearrangement links TRBV5-8 to TRBJ1-2, with D possibly matching TRBD1 (6 bases). Germline loops: CDR1 SGHTS, CDR2 YDEGEE. This CDR3 has 13 residues. V lost 0 bases, J lost 3 bases, and 6 bases lay in between. The CDR3 bases are TGTGCCAGCAGCTTGGGACAGGACTATGGCTACACCTTC. Its translation: CASSLGQDYGYTF.

The genes are TRBV7-2 and TRBJ2-2, with D maybe TRBD2 (5 bases). Trimming shortened V by 2 bases and J by 1 base, and 14 bases separated the two germline ends. Germline CDR1 is SGHTA and CDR2 is FQGNSA. This CDR3 contains 17 residues. This CDR3 reads CASSLWAGLLNTGELFF. As DNA, the CDR3 is TGTGCCAGCAGCTTATGGGCGGGCCTACTGAACACCGGGGAGCTGTTTTTT.

V gene TRBV18 combines with J gene TRBJ1-5; a possible D gene is TRBD1 (6 bases). The germline CDR1 and CDR2 sequences are KGHSH and LQKENI. This CDR3 is 16 amino acids long. V lost 3 bases to trimming and J lost 0 bases, with 12 bases between them. CDR3 in amino acids: CASSPGTSNSNQPQHF. The CDR3 DNA sequence: TGTGCCAGCTCACCTGGGACATCTAATAGCAATCAGCCCCAGCATTTT.

Only a few counts were recorded for this clone. CDR3 DNA sequence: TGTGCCAGCAGAGCAAGTCTCATGAACACTGAAGCTTTCTTT. It specifies CASRASLMNTEAFF. This chain links TRBV2 with TRBJ1-1; D gene unclear. Germline V CDR1 and CDR2: SNHLY, FYNNEI. The CDR3 contains 14 residues. Trimming stripped 6 bases from V and 0 bases from J, with 11 bases between.

The genes are TRBV5-1 and TRBJ1-2, with D perhaps matching TRBD1 (6 bases). In germline, CDR1 is SGHRS, CDR2 YFSETQ. The V and J ends lost 5 bases and 0 bases respectively, with 17 bases between them. The CDR3 covers 16 residues. The CDR3 DNA reads TGCGCCAGCAGTTGGGACGACAGGCCAGCTAACTATGGCTACACCTTC. Encoded protein: CASSWDDRPANYGYTF. The variable domain in full, with the rest retrieved from reference TRBV5-1 and TRBJ1-2, is KAGVTQTPRYLIKTRGQQVTLSCSPISGHRSVSWYQQTPGQGLQFLFEYFSETQRNKGNFPGRFSGRQFSNSRSEMNVSTLELGDSALYLCASSWDDRPANYGYTFGSGTRLTVV.

This clone is a singleton in its sample. The CDR3 nucleotides read TGCGCCAGCAGCTTGCCGGGACAGGGTTTGGGTGGAGAGACCCAGTACTTC. Its translation: CASSLPGQGLGGETQYF. The chain joins TRBV5-1 to TRBJ2-5; 9 positions agree with TRBD1. J was trimmed by 4 bases and V by 1 base; bases with no gene match: 11. Per the germline V gene, CDR1 is SGHRS and CDR2 is YFSETQ. The length of the CDR3 is 17 residues.

V is TRBV6-5 and J is TRBJ2-5; weak D call: TRBD1 (5 bases). Trimming left V 2 bases short and J 1 base short, with 11 bases between. The CDR3 is made up of 15 amino acids. Germline values: CDR1 MNHEY, CDR2 SVGAGI. The CDR3 DNA sequence: TGTGCCAGCAGTTACGGAACAGGACCCCAAGAGACCCAGTACTTC. Amino acids: CASSYGTGPQETQYF.

The chain combines TRBV7-9 with TRBJ1-4, with 7 positions matching TRBD1. V lost 5 bases to trimming and J lost 3 bases; unmatched junction nucleotides: 18. The CDR3 is 19 residues long. The germline CDR1 and CDR2 sequences are SEHNR and FQNEAQ (reference sequence). DNA for the CDR3: TGTGCCAGCAGCAAACTTTTCGGGCAAGGGGGCCGATCTAATGAAAAACTGTTTTTT. Encoded protein: CASSKLFGQGGRSNEKLFF.

The chain combines TRBV7-9 with TRBJ1-2; weak D call: TRBD1 (6 bases). The ends were cut back, 2 bases at V and 5 bases at J, with 21 bases in the middle. Germline CDR1 SEHNR, CDR2 FQNEAQ (reference sequence). CDR3 size: 17 residues. CDR3 nucleotides: TGTGCCAGCAGCTTAATTCAGGGGCCGGTCTCTTCATATGGCTACACCTTC. Its protein product is CASSLIQGPVSSYGYTF. Full variable domain (missing parts from reference TRBV7-9 and TRBJ1-2): DTGVSQNPRHKITKRGQNVTFRCDPISEHNRLYWYRQTLGQGPEFLTYFQNEAQLEKSRLLSDRFSAERPKGSFSTLEIQRTEQGDSAMYLCASSLIQGPVSSYGYTFGSGTRLTVV.

In this sample, this clone turned up once. The chain recombines TRBV30 with TRBJ1-5; 7 bases map to TRBD1. From germline, CDR1 is GTSNPN and CDR2 SVGIG (reference sequence). This CDR3 is 15 amino acids long. Germline trimming cut 3 bases from V and 7 bases from J; bases unmatched to any gene: 12. The CDR3 coding sequence is TGTGCCTGGAGAACATTCACAGGGGAGTTGCAGCCCCAGCATTTT. Its translation is CAWRTFTGELQPQHF.

This chain joins TRBV20-1 and TRBJ2-1; the match to TRBD2 covers 7 bases. The CDR3 is 13 residues long. From germline, CDR1 is DFQATT and CDR2 SNEGSKA (reference sequence). V shed 3 bases, J shed 5 bases, and the junction held 4 bases outside the gene matches. The CDR3 reads CSASGRGDNEQFF. In DNA form, the CDR3 reads TGCAGTGCTAGTGGACGGGGGGACAATGAGCAGTTCTTC.

This chain's CDR3 is CASSSPLGLAGENEQFF. For the CDR3, the DNA is TGTGCCAGCAGCTCCCCCTTGGGACTAGCGGGAGAAAATGAGCAGTTCTTC. The chain has TRBV7-2 and TRBJ2-1; 14 bases are a match to TRBD2. Germline-derived CDR1 and CDR2 are SGHTA and FQGNSA. CDR3 size: 17 residues. After removal of 4 bases from V and 7 bases from J, the junction contained 9 bases not matched to a gene. The whole variable domain, filled in from reference TRBV7-2 and TRBJ2-1, reads GAGVSQSPSNKVTEKGKDVELRCDPISGHTALYWYRQSLGQGLEFLIYFQGNSAPDKSGLPSDRFSAERTGGSVSTLTIQRTQQEDSAVYLCASSSPLGLAGENEQFFGPGTRLTVL.

The rearrangement links TRBV5-5 to TRBJ2-1; D not certain. V was clipped by 2 bases and J by 8 bases, with 14 bases between them. The CDR3 totals 14 residues. Germline CDR1 and CDR2: SGHKS and YYEKEE (reference sequence). The CDR3 nucleotides are TGTGCCAGCAGCTTACGAGGTATAGAAGATGAGCAGTTCTTC. It specifies CASSLRGIEDEQFF.

The genes are TRBV4-1 and TRBJ1-4; maybe TRBD1 (6 bases). From germline, CDR1 is MGHRA and CDR2 YSYEKL. The CDR3 consists of 14 residues. Trimming left V 1 base short and J 7 bases short, with 10 bases between. The CDR3, as DNA: TGCGCCAGCAGCCAAGGGAGGGGGGGTGAAAAACTGTTTTTT. Its translation is CASSQGRGGEKLFF.

This chain joins TRBV5-6 and TRBJ1-3, with 7 nucleotides matching TRBD1. Germline V gene sequence: CDR1 SGHDT, CDR2 YYEEEE. V was clipped by 7 bases and J by 2 bases; unmatched bases: 12. The CDR3 is 16 amino acids. CDR3 loop: CASANSGTVAGNTIYF. In DNA form, the CDR3 reads TGTGCCAGCGCAAACTCCGGGACAGTCGCTGGAAACACCATATATTTT.

The CDR3 loop is CATSGRTGPSGNTIYF. The CDR3 DNA follows: TGTGCCACCAGTGGCCGGACAGGACCCTCTGGAAACACCATATATTTT. This chain uses TRBV24-1 with TRBJ1-3, with 7 bases identical to TRBD1. CDR1 and CDR2 from the germline V gene are KGHDR and SFDVKD. The CDR3 totals 16 residues. The trim removed 5 bases at V and 0 bases at J, leaving 6 bases unmatched.